This T cell receptor beta chain stems from a study of regulatory T cells in long-lasting Graves disease. This clonotype was observed a handful of times. Sequencing libraries for TCR beta were prepared with iRepertoire HTBI primers and Arm-PCR of CDR3 regions. MiXCR was run by TCRdb on the multiplex PCR reads, yielding one entry per CDR3 protein. The top ten hold 20% to 30% of the sample, which has hundreds of thousands of distinct CDR3 sequences, 15% to 20% seen once. With 3 bases clipped from V and 1 base from J, the junction kept 0 bases outside the gene matches. The CDR3 has 15 residues. Per the germline V gene, CDR1 is SGHTA and CDR2 is FQGNSA. As to time point: newly diagnosed GD, antithyroid drugs for less than 3 months. Extracted RNA from PBMCs served as the source of the TCR library. These data were also filed under a second study, of T cells in Graves' hyperthyroidism and ophthalmopathy. From that second work: From stable hyperthyroidism, ophthalmopathy was separated by a 13 V-J model.

The rearrangement uses TRBV7-2 and TRBJ2-2, with 9 bases aligning to TRBD2. This sequence originates from a woman aged 35-65 years with Graves disease. The sample was peripheral blood mononuclear cells (PBMCs), taken at new diagnosis, from a patient treated with antithyroid drugs. The CDR3 spells CASSFSGGNTGELFF. Written as DNA, the CDR3 is TGTGCCAGCAGCTTTAGCGGGGGGAACACCGGGGAGCTGTTTTTT.